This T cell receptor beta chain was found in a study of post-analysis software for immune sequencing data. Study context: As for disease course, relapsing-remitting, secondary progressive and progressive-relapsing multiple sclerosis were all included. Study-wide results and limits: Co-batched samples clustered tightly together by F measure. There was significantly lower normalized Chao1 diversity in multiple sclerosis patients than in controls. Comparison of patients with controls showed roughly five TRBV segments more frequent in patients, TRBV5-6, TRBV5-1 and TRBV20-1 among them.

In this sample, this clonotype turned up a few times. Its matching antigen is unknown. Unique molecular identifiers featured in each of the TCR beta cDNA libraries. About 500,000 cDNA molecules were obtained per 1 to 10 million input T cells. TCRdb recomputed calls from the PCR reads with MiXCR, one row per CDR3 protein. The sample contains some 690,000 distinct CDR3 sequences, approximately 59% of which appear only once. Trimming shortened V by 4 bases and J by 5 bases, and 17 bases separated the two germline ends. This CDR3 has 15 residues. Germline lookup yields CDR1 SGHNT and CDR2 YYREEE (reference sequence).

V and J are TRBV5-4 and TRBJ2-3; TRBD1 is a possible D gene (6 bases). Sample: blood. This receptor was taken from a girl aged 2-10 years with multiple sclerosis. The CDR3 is CASSGDMAERDTQYF. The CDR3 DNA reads TGTGCCAGCAGCGGGGACATGGCCGAAAGAGATACGCAGTATTTT.